The TCR beta chain described here comes from a study of technical replicates of blood from a handful of donors. Assay used: immunoSEQ multiplex PCR; TCRdb lists only in-frame clones, some missing. There are approximately 70,000 clones in the sample; roughly 98% occur only once, and 0.16% lies in the top ten. From germline, CDR1 is MNHEY and CDR2 SVGAGI. The CDR3 spans 15 residues. The J segment lost 3 bases and the V segment lost 2 bases, leaving 5 bases of the junction unmatched. The receptor's source is a human donor in good health. The sample comprised T cells isolated from PBMCs. The J gene is TRBJ1-1, the V gene TRBV6-5; TRBD1 matches 8 bases. The CDR3: CASSYRTGRDTEAFF. Written as DNA, the CDR3 is TGTGCCAGCAGTTACCGGACAGGGCGGGACACTGAAGCTTTCTTT.